These 22 T cell receptor beta chains were sequenced from one sample in a study of shared clonotypes between healthy human individuals. Clones were read by immunoSEQ multiplex PCR, and TCRdb kept only the in-frame ones, dropping some. The table records around 1.5 million clones, 95% to 99% of them present only once. Sequencing input: naive CD4+ T cells sorted from blood. Subset described: CD45RA+ positively selected. The receptor set was obtained from a man aged 30 to 45 in good health.

This clone was seen a single time. The CDR3 nucleotides are TGTGCCAGCAGCGTAGTATGGTCGGCCGGGGAGCTGTTTTTT. Protein product: CASSVVWSAGELFF. The V and J genes are TRBV7-2 and TRBJ2-2; D unclear. Germline V gives CDR1 SGHTA, CDR2 FQGNSA. V gave up 5 bases and J gave up 6 bases, with 13 bases separating them. The CDR3 loop spans 14 amino acids. Full variable domain (outside the CDR3, taken from reference TRBV7-2 and TRBJ2-2): GAGVSQSPSNKVTEKGKDVELRCDPISGHTALYWYRQSLGQGLEFLIYFQGNSAPDKSGLPSDRFSAERTGGSVSTLTIQRTQQEDSAVYLCASSVVWSAGELFFGEGSRLTVL.

The genes are TRBV28 and TRBJ2-7, with 8 bases fitting TRBD2. Germline assignment: CDR1 MDHEN and CDR2 SYDVKM. Trimming took 10 bases from V and 2 from J; bases not matched to a gene: 13. The CDR3 totals 15 residues. This CDR3 is CATGKSGSETYEQYF. The CDR3, as DNA: TGTGCCACCGGAAAAAGCGGGAGTGAAACCTACGAGCAGTACTTC.

The chain uses TRBV20-1 and TRBJ2-7; no firm D call. The germline V gene has CDR1 DFQATT and CDR2 SNEGSKA (reference sequence). CDR3 length: 11 amino acids. V lost 4 bases and J lost 0, with 4 bases in between. The CDR3 nucleotides are TGCAGTGCTATGGACTCCTACGAGCAGTACTTC. Its protein is CSAMDSYEQYF.

The genes are TRBV27 and TRBJ2-5; no clear D. The germline CDR1 and CDR2 sequences are MNHEY and SMNVEV (reference sequence). The CDR3 runs 14 residues. V gave up 7 bases and J gave up 1 base, with 13 bases separating them. The CDR3 region has the DNA TGTGCCAGCAAGGGCACCAGCTCCCAAGAGACCCAGTACTTC. Its protein product is CASKGTSSQETQYF.

The chain uses TRBV2 and TRBJ1-4; D is unresolved. Germline CDR1 SNHLY, CDR2 FYNNEI. The CDR3 totals 14 residues. The ends were cut back, 2 bases at V and 8 bases at J, with 12 bases in the middle. In DNA form, the CDR3 reads TGTGCCAGCAGTGAACACGGGCTCACGGAAAAACTGTTTTTT. This codes for CASSEHGLTEKLFF.

This chain connects TRBV19 to TRBJ2-7; the D gene is possibly TRBD1 (6 bases). CDR1 is LNHDA and CDR2 is SQIVND in the germline V gene (reference sequence). This CDR3 is 14 amino acids long. The ends were cut back, 3 bases at V and 4 bases at J, with 13 bases in the middle. CDR3 sequence: CASSMSRGGYEQYF. CDR3 nucleotide sequence: TGTGCCAGTAGTATGTCCAGGGGCGGGTACGAGCAGTACTTC.

The chain has TRBV5-1 and TRBJ2-7, with TRBD2 matching over 12 bases. Germline values: CDR1 SGHRS, CDR2 YFSETQ. The V gene end was trimmed by 4 bases and the J gene end by 2 bases; junction bases not matched to a gene: 16. The CDR3 has 19 residues. CDR3 sequence: CASSRHQTSGSLTAYEQYF. The CDR3, as DNA: TGCGCCAGCAGCCGGCACCAGACTAGCGGGAGTCTAACTGCCTACGAGCAGTACTTC.

This sequence joins TRBV5-1 and TRBJ2-6; D gene ambiguous. Germline V gene sequence: CDR1 SGHRS, CDR2 YFSETQ. CDR3 length equals 18 residues. V lost 1 base and J lost 0, with 14 bases in between. The CDR3 DNA follows: TGCGCCAGCAGCTTGTGGTCCCGCCGGAGCTCTGGGGCCAACGTCCTGACTTTC. Translating it yields CASSLWSRRSSGANVLTF.

This chain joins TRBV19 and TRBJ2-2, with D unresolved. CDR3 length: 12 amino acids. Looked up from germline, CDR1 is LNHDA and CDR2 is SQIVND (reference sequence). The germline V and J ends were trimmed by 2 bases and 11 bases, with 9 bases remaining between them. As DNA, the CDR3 is TGTGCCAGTAGTATAATGTTCGGAGAGCTGTTTTTT. The encoded protein is CASSIMFGELFF.

This chain connects TRBV5-1 to TRBJ2-7, with 8 bases matching TRBD1. With V trimmed by 0 bases and J by 5 bases, 4 bases remained unmatched. CDR1 is SGHRS, CDR2 YFSETQ, per germline. The CDR3 extends over 14 amino acids. Here the CDR3 reads CASSLGRQGNEQYF. Here the CDR3 DNA reads TGCGCCAGCAGCTTGGGGCGACAGGGGAACGAGCAGTACTTC.

CDR3 residues: CASSPRTGLGETQYF. CDR3 bases: TGTGCCAGCTCACCACGGACAGGGTTAGGTGAGACCCAGTACTTC. V and J are TRBV18 and TRBJ2-5; 8 bases are a match to TRBD1. J gave up 5 bases and V 1 base, and 6 bases lay outside the gene matches. CDR3 length: 15 amino acids. The germline V gene encodes CDR1 KGHSH and CDR2 LQKENI.

V is TRBV7-2 and J is TRBJ2-1; no reliable D call. V lost 0 bases to trimming and J lost 4 bases, with 4 bases between them. CDR1 and CDR2 (germline): SGHTA, FQGNSA. There are 13 residues in the CDR3. In DNA, the CDR3 is TGTGCCAGCAGCTTAGCGCGATACAATGAGCAGTTCTTC. Translating it yields CASSLARYNEQFF.

This chain's CDR3 is CASSARGDGALTGELFF. The DNA for the CDR3 is TGTGCCAGCAGCGCCAGGGGGGACGGGGCCCTCACCGGGGAGCTGTTTTTT. V gene TRBV9 combines with J gene TRBJ2-2; D may be TRBD1 (7 bases). CDR1 is SGDLS, CDR2 YYNGEE, per germline. The CDR3 sequence is 17 residues long. The V gene lost 3 bases and the J gene lost 4 bases, with 19 bases spanning the gap. Variable domain in full (rest from reference TRBV9 and TRBJ2-2): DSGVTQTPKHLITATGQRVTLRCSPRSGDLSVYWYQQSLDQGLQFLIQYYNGEERAKGNILERFSAQQFPDLHSELNLSSLELGDSALYFCASSARGDGALTGELFFGEGSRLTVL.

This clone has a single count. The chain has TRBV18 and TRBJ2-1; a weak D match, TRBD2 (5 bases). Germline CDR1 reads KGHSH; CDR2 reads LQKENI. The CDR3 is made up of 15 amino acids. Trimming stripped 2 bases from V and 6 bases from J, with 14 bases between. This chain's CDR3 is CASSPWGYRGNEQFF. CDR3 in DNA: TGTGCCAGCTCACCATGGGGATATCGGGGCAATGAGCAGTTCTTC.

J is TRBJ2-7 and V is TRBV7-9; 13 positions agree with TRBD2. The germline V gene encodes CDR1 SEHNR and CDR2 FQNEAQ (reference sequence). Unmatched junction bases numbered 13, after V lost 7 bases and J lost 4 bases. The CDR3 length is 17 residues. The CDR3 DNA reads TGTGCCAGCACCACCAGGAGGGGACTAGCGGGAAGGTACGAGCAGTACTTC. Translating it yields CASTTRRGLAGRYEQYF.

This chain joins TRBV27 and TRBJ2-3; D is unclear. CDR1 and CDR2 (germline): MNHEY, SMNVEV (reference sequence). Deletions cut 3 bases from V and 2 bases from J, with 12 bases between. This CDR3 region has 15 residues. The CDR3 loop reads CASSFRADLTDTQYF. The CDR3 DNA is TGTGCCAGCAGTTTTCGGGCGGACCTCACAGATACGCAGTATTTT.

The chain couples TRBV11-2 to TRBJ1-2; the D gene is possibly TRBD1 (5 bases). The CDR3 spans 18 residues. In germline, CDR1 is SGHAT, CDR2 FQNNGV. V gave up 2 bases and J gave up 2 bases, with 21 bases separating them. CDR3: CASSLSQGLLSANYGYTF. CDR3 coding DNA: TGTGCCAGCAGCTTATCCCAGGGTCTATTATCGGCAAACTATGGCTACACCTTC.

The gene calls are TRBV7-8 and TRBJ1-2, with D possibly being TRBD1 (6 bases). Germline V gene lookup returns CDR1 SGHVS and CDR2 FQNEAQ. The CDR3 loop spans 13 amino acids. Trimming removed 4 bases from V and 5 bases from J, with 11 bases in between. CDR3 sequence reads: CASSYVDSYGYTF. CDR3 in DNA: TGTGCCAGCAGCTACGTGGACAGTTATGGCTACACCTTC.

This sequence joins TRBV11-3 and TRBJ2-7; 7 bases are shared with TRBD2. After removal of 5 bases from V and 1 base from J, the junction contained 5 bases not matched to a gene. The CDR3 runs 14 residues. In germline, CDR1 is SGHNT, CDR2 YENEEA. The CDR3 bases are TGTGCCAGCAGCCGAGGACTAGAATCCTACGAGCAGTACTTC. The encoded protein is CASSRGLESYEQYF.

This chain joins TRBV28 and TRBJ1-5; maybe TRBD1 (6 bases). Germline V gene data show CDR1 as MDHEN and CDR2 as SYDVKM. This CDR3 region has 16 residues. Between the trimmed V and J ends, which lost 6 bases and 4 bases, there was a span of 19 bases. CDR3 region: CASRSGQSRRNQPQHF. Written as DNA, the CDR3 is TGTGCCAGCAGGTCCGGACAGTCCCGGCGGAATCAGCCCCAGCATTTT.

The genes are TRBV11-2 and TRBJ2-2; the D gene is possibly TRBD2 (5 bases). V was clipped by 3 bases and J by 0 bases, with 8 bases between them. The germline V gene encodes CDR1 SGHAT and CDR2 FQNNGV. The CDR3 consists of 15 residues. This CDR3 is CASSLVATNTGELFF. The CDR3 region has the DNA TGTGCCAGCAGCTTGGTAGCGACGAACACCGGGGAGCTGTTTTTT. The full variable domain, rest sourced from reference TRBV11-2 and TRBJ2-2, is EAGVAQSPRYKIIEKRQSVAFWCNPISGHATLYWYQQILGQGPKLLIQFQNNGVVDDSQLPKDRFSAERLKGVDSTLKIQPAKLEDSAVYLCASSLVATNTGELFFGEGSRLTVL.

This clone was detected only once. V and J are TRBV18 and TRBJ1-1, with a tentative D call TRBD1 (6 bases). V was pared by 6 bases and J by 0 bases, with 17 bases between. The CDR3 length is 16 residues. Germline CDR1 and CDR2: KGHSH and LQKENI. DNA of the CDR3: TGTGCCAGCTCTCTGAAGACAGGAACAATGAACACTGAAGCTTTCTTT. Amino acids: CASSLKTGTMNTEAFF. Full variable domain (missing parts from reference TRBV18 and TRBJ1-1): NAGVMQNPRHLVRRRGQEARLRCSPMKGHSHVYWYRQLPEEGLKFMVYLQKENIIDESGMPKERFSAEFPKEGPSILRIQQVVRGDSAAYFCASSLKTGTMNTEAFFGQGTRLTVV.